The 10 T cell receptor beta chains given below trace back to one sample, sequenced in a study of blood T cell repertoires in COVID-19. Profiled with immunoSEQ multiplex PCR; TCRdb holds only in-frame clones, not every one. There are under 45,000 clones in the sample; 75% to 90% occur only once, and about 0.4% lies in the top ten. The sequenced material came from peripheral blood. The receptors were sampled from a human donor in a cohort sampled during active COVID-19.

The V gene is TRBV19, the J gene TRBJ1-1, with unresolved D. Between the trimmed V and J ends, which lost 7 bases and 7 bases, there was a span of 22 bases. Germline V gene sequence: CDR1 LNHDA, CDR2 SQIVND (reference sequence). This CDR3 comprises 15 residues. The CDR3 DNA is TGTGCCAGTAACCATAAAAGAGGGTTAACAGATGAAGCTTTCTTT. It yields the protein CASNHKRGLTDEAFF.

The chain has TRBV3-1 (or the pseudogene TRBV3-2) and TRBJ1-5; 8 bases are a match to TRBD1. With V trimmed by 3 bases and J by 5 bases, 6 bases remained unmatched. Germline V CDR1 and CDR2: LGHDT, YNNKEL (reference sequence). The CDR3 runs 15 residues. The DNA of the CDR3 is TGTGCCAGCAGCCATATGGACAGGGTGGATCAGCCCCAGCATTTT. Translated, it gives CASSHMDRVDQPQHF.

V and J are TRBV6-5 and TRBJ2-5; D gene uncertain. From germline, CDR1 is MNHEY and CDR2 SVGAGI. The CDR3 has 13 amino acids. The ends were cut back, 5 bases at V and 9 bases at J, with 16 bases in the middle. The DNA of the CDR3 is TGTGCCAGCAGTCGAACAGTCCCCCAGGCCCAGTACTTC. It specifies CASSRTVPQAQYF.

V and J are TRBV5-6 and TRBJ1-3; a possible D gene is TRBD1 (5 bases). V was cut by 2 bases and J by 0 bases, with 21 bases left in between. This CDR3 is 19 amino acids long. Germline CDR1 SGHDT, CDR2 YYEEEE. CDR3 sequence (DNA): TGTGCCAGCAGCTTATTGGGGGAGGCAGGTACAAGCTCTGGAAACACCATATATTTT. This gives the protein CASSLLGEAGTSSGNTIYF.

This clone is a singleton in its sample. The CDR3 sequence is CASSLAGYEQYF. CDR3 nucleotide sequence: TGTGCCAGCAGTTTAGCCGGCTACGAGCAGTACTTC. V gene TRBV12-3 or TRBV12-4 combines with J gene TRBJ2-7, with D hard to call. V dropped 0 bases and J dropped 3 bases, with 3 bases sitting between them. CDR3 size: 12 residues.

The chain couples TRBV5-1 to TRBJ1-2, with D perhaps matching TRBD1 (5 bases). The germline V and J ends were trimmed by 3 bases and 4 bases, with 16 bases remaining between them. Germline V gene lookup returns CDR1 SGHRS and CDR2 YFSETQ. This CDR3 has 15 residues. The CDR3 bases are TGCGCCAGCAGCTCGTACCAGGGATCAGGCTATGGCTACACCTTC. Translation gives CASSSYQGSGYGYTF.

The CDR3 bases are TGTGCCAGCAGTTTAAGGGGGACAGGGCAGTCCGAGCAGTACTTC. This sequence encodes CASSLRGTGQSEQYF. The chain links TRBV27 to TRBJ2-7, with 9 bases aligning to TRBD1. The V and J ends lost 2 bases and 6 bases, in that order; junction bases with no gene match: 8. This CDR3 is 15 amino acids long. The V gene's germline CDR1 is MNHEY and CDR2 SMNVEV (reference sequence).

CDR3 loop: CASSSGTGRGYTF. CDR3 coding DNA: TGTGCCAGCAGCTCCGGGACAGGGAGAGGCTACACCTTC. This chain links TRBV5-8 with TRBJ1-2; 9 nucleotides line up with TRBD1. The V gene's germline CDR1 is SGHTS and CDR2 YDEGEE. The CDR3 sequence is 13 residues long. The ends lost 3 bases at V and 8 bases at J; junction bases unmatched: 5.

This chain uses TRBV5-6 with TRBJ1-2; 7 bases fit TRBD1. Germline-derived CDR1 and CDR2 are SGHDT and YYEEEE. The CDR3 is 14 residues long. The V segment lost 1 base and the J segment 5 bases; nucleotides outside the gene matches: 5. CDR3 sequence reads: CASSLKGQLYGYTF. The DNA for the CDR3 is TGTGCCAGCAGCTTGAAGGGACAGCTTTATGGCTACACCTTC.

This clone was found once. A read error may account for a junction end that differs from germline. The V gene is TRBV7-9, the J gene TRBJ1-1; TRBD1 might be the D (5 bases). Germline CDR1 SEHNR, CDR2 FQNEAQ (reference sequence). The CDR3 covers 13 residues. The CDR3 DNA follows: TGTGCCAACAGCTTAGGGGCGAACACTGAAGCTTTCTTT. It yields the protein CANSLGANTEAFF.